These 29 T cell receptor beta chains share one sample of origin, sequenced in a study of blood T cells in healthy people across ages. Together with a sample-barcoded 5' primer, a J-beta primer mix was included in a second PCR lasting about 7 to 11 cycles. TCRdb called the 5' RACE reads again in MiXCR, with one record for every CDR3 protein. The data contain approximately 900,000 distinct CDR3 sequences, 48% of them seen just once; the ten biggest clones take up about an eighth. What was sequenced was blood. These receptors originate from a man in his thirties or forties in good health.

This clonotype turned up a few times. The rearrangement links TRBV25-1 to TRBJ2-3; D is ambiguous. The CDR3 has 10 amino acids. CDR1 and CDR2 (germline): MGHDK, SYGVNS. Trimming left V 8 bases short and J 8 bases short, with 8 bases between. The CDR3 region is CASWAATQYF. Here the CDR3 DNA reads TGTGCCAGCTGGGCGGCTACGCAGTATTTT.

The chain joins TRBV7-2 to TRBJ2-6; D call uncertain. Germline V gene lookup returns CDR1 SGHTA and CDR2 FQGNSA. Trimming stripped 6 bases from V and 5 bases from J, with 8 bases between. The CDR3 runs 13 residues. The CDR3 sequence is CASRTSRANVLTF. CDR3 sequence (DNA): TGTGCCAGCAGAACTTCTAGGGCCAACGTCCTGACTTTC.

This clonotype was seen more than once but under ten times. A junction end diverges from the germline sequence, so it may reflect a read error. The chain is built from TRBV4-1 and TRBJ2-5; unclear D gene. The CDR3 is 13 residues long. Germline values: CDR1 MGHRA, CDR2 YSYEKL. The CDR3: CASSQAALETLYF. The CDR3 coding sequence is TGCGCCAGCAGCCAAGCCGCCCTCGAGACCCTGTACTTC.

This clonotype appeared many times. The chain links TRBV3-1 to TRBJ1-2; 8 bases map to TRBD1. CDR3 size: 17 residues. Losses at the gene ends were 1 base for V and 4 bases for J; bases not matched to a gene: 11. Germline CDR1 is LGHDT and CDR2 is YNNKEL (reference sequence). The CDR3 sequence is CASSQGSPTQGAYGYTF. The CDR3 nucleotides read TGTGCCAGCAGCCAAGGCAGCCCGACTCAGGGGGCCTATGGCTACACCTTC.

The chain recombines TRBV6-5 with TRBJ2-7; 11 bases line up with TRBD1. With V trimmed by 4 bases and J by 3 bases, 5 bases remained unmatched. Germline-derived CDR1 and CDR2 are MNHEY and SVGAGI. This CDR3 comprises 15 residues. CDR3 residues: CASSSYGTGGYEQYF. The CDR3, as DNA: TGTGCCAGCAGTTCATACGGGACAGGGGGCTACGAGCAGTACTTC.

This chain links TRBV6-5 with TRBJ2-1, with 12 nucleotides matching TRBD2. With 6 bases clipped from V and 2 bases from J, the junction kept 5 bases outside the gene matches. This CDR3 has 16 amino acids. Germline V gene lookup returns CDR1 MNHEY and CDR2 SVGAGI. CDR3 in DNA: TGTGCCAGCAGGCCACTAGCGGGAGGACCCTACAATGAGCAGTTCTTC. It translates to CASRPLAGGPYNEQFF.

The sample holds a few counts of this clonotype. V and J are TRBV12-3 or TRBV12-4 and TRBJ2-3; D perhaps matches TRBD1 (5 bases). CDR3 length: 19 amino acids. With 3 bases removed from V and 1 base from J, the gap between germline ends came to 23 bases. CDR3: CASSFKGWGGDGRTDTQYF. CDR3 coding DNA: TGTGCCAGCAGTTTTAAGGGGTGGGGCGGAGACGGCCGCACAGATACGCAGTATTTT.

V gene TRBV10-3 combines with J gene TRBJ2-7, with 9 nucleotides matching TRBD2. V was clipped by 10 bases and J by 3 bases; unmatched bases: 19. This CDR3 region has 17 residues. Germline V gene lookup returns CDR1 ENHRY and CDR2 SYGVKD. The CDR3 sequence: CATTTERVGGGDYEQYF. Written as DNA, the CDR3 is TGTGCCACGACTACGGAAAGGGTAGGCGGGGGGGACTACGAGCAGTACTTC.

The CDR3 reads CASSQEGRSYGTDTQYF. DNA of the CDR3: TGCGCCAGCAGCCAAGAGGGTCGTTCCTACGGCACAGATACGCAGTATTTT. The J gene is TRBJ2-3, the V gene TRBV4-1; D is uncertain. This CDR3 is 17 amino acids long. Trimming pared 0 bases from V and 1 base from J, leaving 14 bases between. Germline V gene data show CDR1 as MGHRA and CDR2 as YSYEKL.

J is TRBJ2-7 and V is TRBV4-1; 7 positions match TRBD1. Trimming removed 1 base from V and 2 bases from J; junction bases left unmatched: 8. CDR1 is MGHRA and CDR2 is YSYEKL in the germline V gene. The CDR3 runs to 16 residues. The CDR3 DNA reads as TGCGCCAGCAGCCAAGTTGTGAGGGGGCGCCCCTACGAGCAGTACTTC. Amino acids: CASSQVVRGRPYEQYF.

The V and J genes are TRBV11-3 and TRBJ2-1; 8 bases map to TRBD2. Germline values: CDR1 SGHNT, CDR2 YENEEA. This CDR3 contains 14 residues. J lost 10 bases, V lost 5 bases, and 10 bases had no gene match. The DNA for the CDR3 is TGTGCCAGCAGCCTACTAGCGGCCGTGAGGGAGCAGTTCTTC. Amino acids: CASSLLAAVREQFF.

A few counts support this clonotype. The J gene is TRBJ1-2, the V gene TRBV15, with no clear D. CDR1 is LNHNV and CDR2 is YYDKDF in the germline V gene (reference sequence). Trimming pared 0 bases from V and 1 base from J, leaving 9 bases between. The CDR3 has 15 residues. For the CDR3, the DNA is TGTGCCACCAGCAGAGATGTAGACGTTAACTATGGCTACACCTTC. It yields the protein CATSRDVDVNYGYTF. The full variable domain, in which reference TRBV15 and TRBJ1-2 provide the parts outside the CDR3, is DAMVIQNPRYQVTQFGKPVTLSCSQTLNHNVMYWYQQKSSQAPKLLFHYYDKDFNNEADTPDNFQSRRPNTSFCFLDIRSPGLGDTAMYLCATSRDVDVNYGYTFGSGTRLTVV.

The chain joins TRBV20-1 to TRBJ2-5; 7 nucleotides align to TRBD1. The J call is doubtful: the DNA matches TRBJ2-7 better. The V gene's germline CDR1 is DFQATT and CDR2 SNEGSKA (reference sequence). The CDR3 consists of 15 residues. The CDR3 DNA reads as TGCAGTGCTAGAGCGGGACAGACACCCTCCTACGAGCAGTACTTC. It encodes CSARAGQTPSYEQYF.

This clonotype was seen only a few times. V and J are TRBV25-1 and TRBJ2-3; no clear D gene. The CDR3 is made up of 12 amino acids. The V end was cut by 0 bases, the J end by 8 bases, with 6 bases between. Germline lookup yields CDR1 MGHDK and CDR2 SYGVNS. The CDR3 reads CASSEYLGTQYF. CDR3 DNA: TGTGCCAGCAGTGAATATCTGGGTACGCAGTATTTT.

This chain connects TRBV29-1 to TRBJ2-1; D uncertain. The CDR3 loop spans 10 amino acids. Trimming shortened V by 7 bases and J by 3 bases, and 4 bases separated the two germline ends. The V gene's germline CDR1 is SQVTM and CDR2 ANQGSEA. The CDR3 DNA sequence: TGCAGCGGAATCTACAATGAGCAGTTCTTC. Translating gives CSGIYNEQFF.

This chain's CDR3 is CASSTRDNYANEQFF. For the CDR3, the DNA is TGTGCCAGCTCAACCCGGGACAACTATGCAAATGAGCAGTTCTTC. This sequence joins TRBV18 and TRBJ2-1; tentative D call: TRBD1 (6 bases). V was clipped by 5 bases and J by 7 bases, with 18 bases between them. The germline V gene has CDR1 KGHSH and CDR2 LQKENI. This CDR3 contains 15 residues. Complete variable domain (other parts from reference TRBV18 and TRBJ2-1): NAGVMQNPRHLVRRRGQEARLRCSPMKGHSHVYWYRQLPEEGLKFMVYLQKENIIDESGMPKERFSAEFPKEGPSILRIQQVVRGDSAAYFCASSTRDNYANEQFFGPGTRLTVL.

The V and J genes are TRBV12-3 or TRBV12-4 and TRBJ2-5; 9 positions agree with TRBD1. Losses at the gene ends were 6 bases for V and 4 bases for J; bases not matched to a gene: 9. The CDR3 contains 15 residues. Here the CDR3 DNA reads TGTGCCAGCAGCACTTCGAGGGACAGGGTAGAGACCCAGTACTTC. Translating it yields CASSTSRDRVETQYF.

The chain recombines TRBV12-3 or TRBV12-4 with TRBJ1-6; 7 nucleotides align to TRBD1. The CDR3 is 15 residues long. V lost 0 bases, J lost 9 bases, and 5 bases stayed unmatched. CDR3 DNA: TGTGCCAGCAGTTTAGCAGGGGGCAATAGTTCACCCCTCCACTTT. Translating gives CASSLAGGNSSPLHF.

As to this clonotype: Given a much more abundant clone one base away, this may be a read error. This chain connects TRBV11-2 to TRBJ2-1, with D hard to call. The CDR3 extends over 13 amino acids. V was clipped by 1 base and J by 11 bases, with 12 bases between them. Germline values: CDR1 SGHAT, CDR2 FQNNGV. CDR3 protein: CASSLGRITKQFF. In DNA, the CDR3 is TGTGCCAGCAGCTTAGGCCGGATTACGAAGCAGTTCTTC.

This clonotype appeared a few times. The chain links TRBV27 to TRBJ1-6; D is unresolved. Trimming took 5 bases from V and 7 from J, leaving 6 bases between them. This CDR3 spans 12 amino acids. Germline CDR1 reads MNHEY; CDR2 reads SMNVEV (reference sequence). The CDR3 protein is CASSLRNSPLHF. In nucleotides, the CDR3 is TGTGCCAGCAGTCTGCGGAATTCACCCCTCCACTTT.

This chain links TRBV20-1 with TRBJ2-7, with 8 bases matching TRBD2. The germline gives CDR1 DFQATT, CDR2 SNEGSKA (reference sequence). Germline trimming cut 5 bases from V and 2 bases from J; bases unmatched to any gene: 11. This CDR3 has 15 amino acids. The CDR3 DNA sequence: TGCAGTGCTCCCTCCGGGACTAGTGAGACCTACGAGCAGTACTTC. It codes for CSAPSGTSETYEQYF.

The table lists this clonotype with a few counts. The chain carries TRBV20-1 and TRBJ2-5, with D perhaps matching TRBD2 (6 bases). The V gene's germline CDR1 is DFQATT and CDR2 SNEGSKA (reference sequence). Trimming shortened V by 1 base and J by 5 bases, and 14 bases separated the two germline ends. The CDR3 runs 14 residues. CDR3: CSARVGEETETQYF. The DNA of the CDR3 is TGCAGTGCTAGAGTCGGGGAGGAGACGGAGACCCAGTACTTC.

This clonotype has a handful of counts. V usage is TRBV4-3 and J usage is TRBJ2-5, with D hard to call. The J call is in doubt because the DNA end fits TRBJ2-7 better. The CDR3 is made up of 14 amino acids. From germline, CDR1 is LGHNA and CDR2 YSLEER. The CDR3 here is CASSRDPVAYEQYF. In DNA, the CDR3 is TGCGCCAGCAGCCGAGATCCGGTGGCCTACGAGCAGTACTTC.

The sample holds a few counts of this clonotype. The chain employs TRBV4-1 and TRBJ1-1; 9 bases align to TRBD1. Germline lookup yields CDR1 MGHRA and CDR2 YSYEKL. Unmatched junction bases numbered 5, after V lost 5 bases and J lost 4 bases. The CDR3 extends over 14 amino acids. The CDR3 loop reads CASSGQGSATEAFF. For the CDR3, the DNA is TGCGCCAGCAGCGGACAGGGGTCGGCCACTGAAGCTTTCTTT.

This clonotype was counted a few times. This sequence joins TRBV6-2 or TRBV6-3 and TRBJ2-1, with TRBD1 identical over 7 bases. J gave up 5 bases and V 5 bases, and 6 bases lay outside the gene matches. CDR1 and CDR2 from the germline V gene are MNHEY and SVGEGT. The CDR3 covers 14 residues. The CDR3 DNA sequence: TGTGCCAGCAGTCCACTGACAGGGAACAATGAGCAGTTCTTC. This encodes CASSPLTGNNEQFF.

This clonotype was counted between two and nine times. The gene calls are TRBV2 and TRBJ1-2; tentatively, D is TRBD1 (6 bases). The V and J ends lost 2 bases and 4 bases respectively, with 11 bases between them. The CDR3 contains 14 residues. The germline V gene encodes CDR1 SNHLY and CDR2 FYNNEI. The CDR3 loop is CASSESGGGYGYTF. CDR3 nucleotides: TGTGCCAGCAGTGAATCTGGGGGCGGCTATGGCTACACCTTC.

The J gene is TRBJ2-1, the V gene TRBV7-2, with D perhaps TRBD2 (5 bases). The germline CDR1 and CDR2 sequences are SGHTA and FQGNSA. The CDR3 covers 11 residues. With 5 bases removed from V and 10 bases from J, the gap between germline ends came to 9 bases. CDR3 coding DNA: TGTGCCAGCAGCCCTAGCTGGGAGCAGTTCTTC. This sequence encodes CASSPSWEQFF.

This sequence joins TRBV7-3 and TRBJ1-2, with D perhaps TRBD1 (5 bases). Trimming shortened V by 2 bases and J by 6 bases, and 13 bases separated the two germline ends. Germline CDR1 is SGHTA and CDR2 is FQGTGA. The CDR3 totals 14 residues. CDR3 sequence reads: CASSLGPRGDGYTF. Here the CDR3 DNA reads TGTGCCAGCAGCTTAGGGCCACGGGGGGATGGCTACACCTTC.

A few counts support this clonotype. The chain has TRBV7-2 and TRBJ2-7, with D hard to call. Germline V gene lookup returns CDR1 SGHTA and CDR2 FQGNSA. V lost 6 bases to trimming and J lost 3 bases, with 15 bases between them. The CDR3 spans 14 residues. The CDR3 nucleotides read TGTGCCAGCAGACTAAGGACGGAGAACTACGAGCAGTACTTC. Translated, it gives CASRLRTENYEQYF.